These 16 T cell receptor beta chains were all obtained from the same sample, sequenced in a study of immune evolution from preneoplasia to lung adenocarcinoma. The protocol was immunoSEQ multiplex PCR, while the TCRdb copy is restricted to in-frame clones and leaves out a portion. The table has about 3,200 clones, roughly 82% seen once. Sequencing was done on a sample of FFPE lung adenocarcinoma in situ tissue. These receptors were collected from a person aged 55-80 years with lung adenocarcinoma.

In its sample, this clone was seen once. The rearrangement links TRBV5-5 to TRBJ2-7; TRBD1 matches 7 bases. From germline, CDR1 is SGHKS and CDR2 YYEKEE (reference sequence). This CDR3 has 14 residues. V lost 0 bases and J lost 1; bases outside the gene matches: 1. The CDR3 here is CASSLEGASYEQYF. The CDR3 bases are TGTGCCAGCAGCTTGGAGGGGGCTTCCTACGAGCAGTACTTC.

By share, this clone ranks as large. Different DNA sequences within this sample yield the same CDR3. The rearrangement links TRBV7-6 to TRBJ2-1, with 11 positions matching TRBD1. Germline V gene sequence: CDR1 SGHVS, CDR2 FNYEAQ. This CDR3 contains 15 residues. Trimming cost V 3 bases and J 4 bases; bases outside gene matches: 2. The CDR3 here is CASSLGQGDYNEQFF. In DNA form, the CDR3 reads TGTGCCAGCAGCTTGGGACAGGGGGATTACAATGAGCAGTTCTTC.

This clone appeared a few times. The chain couples TRBV6-6 to TRBJ2-7; no firm D call. Germline CDR1 and CDR2: MNHNY and SVGAGI (reference sequence). The V and J ends lost 6 bases and 7 bases respectively, with 19 bases between them. There are 14 residues in the CDR3. This chain's CDR3 is CASRFSAPVQEQYF. CDR3 sequence (DNA): TGTGCCAGCAGGTTCTCGGCCCCCGTTCAGGAGCAGTACTTC.

This clone occurred a few times. V gene TRBV13 combines with J gene TRBJ1-1; D gene unclear. CDR3 length: 13 residues. V was shortened by 5 bases and J by 7 bases, with 14 bases between the two germline ends. Germline CDR1 and CDR2: PRHDT and FYEKMQ (reference sequence). The CDR3 sequence is CASSLGSGIEAFF. The DNA for the CDR3 is TGTGCCAGCAGCCTGGGCAGTGGAATTGAAGCTTTCTTT.

V usage is TRBV4-2 and J usage is TRBJ2-1; no clear D gene. The CDR3 is 12 amino acids. The V and J ends lost 1 base and 10 bases respectively, with 8 bases between them. The germline V gene has CDR1 LGHNA and CDR2 YNFKEQ. For the CDR3, the DNA is TGTGCCAGCAGCCAAGTCCATACCGAGCAGTTCTTC. Its protein product is CASSQVHTEQFF.

The chain is built from TRBV28 and TRBJ1-3, with D hard to call. The germline V and J ends were trimmed by 8 bases and 3 bases, with 20 bases remaining between them. Germline V CDR1 and CDR2: MDHEN, SYDVKM. This CDR3 spans 16 amino acids. This chain's CDR3 is CASLGGVYIYGNTIYF. CDR3 nucleotide sequence: TGTGCCAGCCTAGGCGGGGTTTATATATATGGAAACACCATATATTTT.

The genes are TRBV18 and TRBJ1-5; D is perhaps TRBD1 (6 bases). From germline, CDR1 is KGHSH and CDR2 LQKENI. V was shortened by 3 bases and J by 1 base, with 13 bases between the two germline ends. CDR3 size: 16 residues. CDR3 in amino acids: CASSPPGQGSNQPQHF. Here the CDR3 DNA reads TGTGCCAGCTCACCCCCGGGACAAGGAAGCAATCAGCCCCAGCATTTT.

The rearrangement uses TRBV18 and TRBJ2-3, with D perhaps matching TRBD1 (5 bases). Germline V gives CDR1 KGHSH, CDR2 LQKENI. There are 17 residues in the CDR3. Trimming took off 3 bases at V and 4 bases at J, with 20 bases between the two ends. The CDR3 loop reads CASSPSRKGRDPDTQYF. The CDR3 DNA reads as TGTGCCAGCTCACCCTCTCGCAAGGGGCGCGATCCAGATACGCAGTATTTT.

The CDR3 reads CATSRSGQNQPQHF. The CDR3 DNA reads as TGTGCCACCAGCAGGTCCGGGCAAAATCAGCCCCAGCATTTT. V usage is TRBV15 and J usage is TRBJ1-5; D unresolved. V was clipped by 3 bases and J by 4 bases, with 10 bases between them. Germline V gene sequence: CDR1 LNHNV, CDR2 YYDKDF (reference sequence). The CDR3 contains 14 residues.

This clone was found a few times. The CDR3 loop is CASSLGQGVNEKLFF. The CDR3, as DNA: TGTGCCAGCAGCTTAGGTCAGGGAGTAAATGAAAAACTGTTTTTT. J is TRBJ1-4 and V is TRBV7-2; maybe TRBD1 (5 bases). The length of the CDR3 is 15 residues. Germline-derived CDR1 and CDR2 are SGHTA and FQGNSA. Trimming shortened V by 1 base and J by 5 bases, and 11 bases separated the two germline ends. The whole variable domain, remainder taken from reference TRBV7-2 and TRBJ1-4, is GAGVSQSPSNKVTEKGKDVELRCDPISGHTALYWYRQSLGQGLEFLIYFQGNSAPDKSGLPSDRFSAERTGGSVSTLTIQRTQQEDSAVYLCASSLGQGVNEKLFFGSGTQLSVL.

The chain recombines TRBV6-1 with TRBJ2-7, with D maybe TRBD1 (5 bases). The CDR3 length is 15 residues. V lost 2 bases and J lost 2, with 13 bases in between. Germline V gene data show CDR1 as MNHNS and CDR2 as SASEGT. CDR3 sequence: CASSEPGRWTYEQYF. CDR3 in DNA: TGTGCCAGCAGTGAACCAGGGCGGTGGACCTACGAGCAGTACTTC.

J is TRBJ1-2 and V is TRBV29-1; 7 bases are a match to TRBD1. The V segment lost 4 bases and the J segment 8 bases; nucleotides outside the gene matches: 7. From germline, CDR1 is SQVTM and CDR2 ANQGSEA. The CDR3 extends over 12 amino acids. The CDR3 reads CSVAGGAEGYTF. The CDR3 DNA reads TGCAGCGTTGCAGGGGGGGCGGAGGGCTACACCTTC.

V is TRBV5-4 and J is TRBJ2-5, with 7 bases aligning to TRBD1. The CDR3 contains 14 residues. The germline CDR1 and CDR2 sequences are SGHNT and YYREEE (reference sequence). The junction had 4 bases not matched to a gene; V was cut back by 4 bases and J by 1 base. CDR3 in amino acids: CASSRRDSQETQYF. The CDR3 coding sequence is TGTGCCAGCAGCCGCCGGGACAGCCAAGAGACCCAGTACTTC.

The rearrangement links TRBV9 to TRBJ2-1; 12 bases are a match to TRBD2. This CDR3 is built from 18 residues. Losses at the gene ends were 0 bases for V and 4 bases for J; bases not matched to a gene: 8. The germline V gene encodes CDR1 SGDLS and CDR2 YYNGEE. The CDR3 sequence: CASSVAGSSGGVYNEQFF. CDR3 bases: TGTGCCAGCAGCGTAGCTGGGTCTAGCGGGGGGGTTTACAATGAGCAGTTCTTC.

The J gene is TRBJ2-5, the V gene TRBV9; 11 bases agree with TRBD2. Germline V gene data show CDR1 as SGDLS and CDR2 as YYNGEE. The CDR3 runs 16 residues. V lost 1 base to trimming and J lost 3 bases; unmatched junction nucleotides: 5. CDR3: CASSVSSGGKEETQYF. DNA of the CDR3: TGTGCCAGCAGCGTATCTAGCGGGGGGAAAGAAGAGACCCAGTACTTC.

J is TRBJ1-1 and V is TRBV7-6; D possibly corresponds to TRBD1 (5 bases). The V gene's germline CDR1 is SGHVS and CDR2 FNYEAQ. Trimming left V 2 bases short and J 4 bases short, with 8 bases between. This CDR3 spans 13 amino acids. The CDR3 bases are TGTGCCAGCAGCTTACTGAGGGGCACTGAAGCTTTCTTT. Its translation: CASSLLRGTEAFF.